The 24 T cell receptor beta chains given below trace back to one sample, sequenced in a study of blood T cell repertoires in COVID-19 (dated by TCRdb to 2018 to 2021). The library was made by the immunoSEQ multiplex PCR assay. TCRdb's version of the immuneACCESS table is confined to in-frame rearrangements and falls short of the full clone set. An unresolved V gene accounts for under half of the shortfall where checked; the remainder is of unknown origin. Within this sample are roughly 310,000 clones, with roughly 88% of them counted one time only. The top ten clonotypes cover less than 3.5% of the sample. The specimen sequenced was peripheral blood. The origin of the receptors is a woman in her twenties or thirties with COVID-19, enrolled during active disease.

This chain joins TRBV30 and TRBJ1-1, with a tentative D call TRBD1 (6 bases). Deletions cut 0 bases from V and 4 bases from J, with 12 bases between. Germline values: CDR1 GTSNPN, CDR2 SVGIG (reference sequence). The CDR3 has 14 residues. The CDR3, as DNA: TGTGCCTGGAGTGTGAAGGGGGGGGTCACTGAAGCTTTCTTT. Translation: CAWSVKGGVTEAFF.

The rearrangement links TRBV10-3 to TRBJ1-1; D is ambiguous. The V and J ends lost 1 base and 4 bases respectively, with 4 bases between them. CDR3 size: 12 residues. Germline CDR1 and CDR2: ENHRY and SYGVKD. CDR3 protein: CAISELLTEAFF. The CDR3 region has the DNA TGTGCCATCAGTGAGTTACTCACTGAAGCTTTCTTT.

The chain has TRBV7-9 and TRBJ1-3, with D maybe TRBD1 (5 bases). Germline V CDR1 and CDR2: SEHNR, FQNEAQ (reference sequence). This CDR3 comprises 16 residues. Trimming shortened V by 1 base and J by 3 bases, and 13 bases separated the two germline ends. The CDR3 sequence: CASSLVGVAGGNTIYF. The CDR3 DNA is TGTGCCAGCAGCTTAGTAGGGGTTGCCGGTGGAAACACCATATATTTT.

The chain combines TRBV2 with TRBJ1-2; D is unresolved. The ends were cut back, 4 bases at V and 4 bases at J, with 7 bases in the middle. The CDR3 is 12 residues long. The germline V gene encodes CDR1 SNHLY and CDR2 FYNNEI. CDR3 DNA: TGTGCCAGCAGTGGGGAGAGCTATGGCTACACCTTC. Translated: CASSGESYGYTF.

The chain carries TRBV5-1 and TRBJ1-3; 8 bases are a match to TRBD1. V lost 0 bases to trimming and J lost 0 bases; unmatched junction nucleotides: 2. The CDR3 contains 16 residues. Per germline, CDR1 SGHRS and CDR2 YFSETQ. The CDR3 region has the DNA TGCGCCAGCAGCTTGGAGGACAGGGACTCTGGAAACACCATATATTTT. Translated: CASSLEDRDSGNTIYF.

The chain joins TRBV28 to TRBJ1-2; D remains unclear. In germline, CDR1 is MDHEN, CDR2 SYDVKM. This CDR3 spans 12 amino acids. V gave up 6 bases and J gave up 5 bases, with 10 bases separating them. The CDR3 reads CASRHGPYGYTF. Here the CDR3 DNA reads TGTGCCAGCAGACATGGGCCTTATGGCTACACCTTC.

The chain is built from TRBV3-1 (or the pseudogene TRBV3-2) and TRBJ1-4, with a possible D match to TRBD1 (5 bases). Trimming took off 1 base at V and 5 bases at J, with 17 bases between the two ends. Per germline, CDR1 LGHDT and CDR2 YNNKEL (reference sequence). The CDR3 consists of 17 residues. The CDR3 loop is CASSQGRVPFLNEKLFF. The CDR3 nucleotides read TGTGCCAGCAGCCAAGGCAGGGTTCCTTTTCTGAATGAAAAACTGTTTTTT.

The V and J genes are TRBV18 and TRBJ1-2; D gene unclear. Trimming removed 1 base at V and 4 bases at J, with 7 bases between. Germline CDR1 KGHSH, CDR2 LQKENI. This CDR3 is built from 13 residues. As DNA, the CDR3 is TGTGCCAGCTCACCACTCACAGTCTATGGCTACACCTTC. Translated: CASSPLTVYGYTF.

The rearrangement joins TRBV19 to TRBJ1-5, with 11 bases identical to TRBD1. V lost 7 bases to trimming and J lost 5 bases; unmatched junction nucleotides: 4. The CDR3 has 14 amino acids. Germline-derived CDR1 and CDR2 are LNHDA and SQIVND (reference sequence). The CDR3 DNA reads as TGTGCCAGTATAGGGACAGGGGGACATCAGCCCCAGCATTTT. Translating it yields CASIGTGGHQPQHF.

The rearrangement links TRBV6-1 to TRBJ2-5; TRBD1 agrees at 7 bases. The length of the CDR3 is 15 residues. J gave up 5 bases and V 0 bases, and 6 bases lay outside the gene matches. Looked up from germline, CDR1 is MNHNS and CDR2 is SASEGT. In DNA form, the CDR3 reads TGTGCCAGCAGTGAAGCACAGGGGTTACGGGAGACCCAGTACTTC. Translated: CASSEAQGLRETQYF.

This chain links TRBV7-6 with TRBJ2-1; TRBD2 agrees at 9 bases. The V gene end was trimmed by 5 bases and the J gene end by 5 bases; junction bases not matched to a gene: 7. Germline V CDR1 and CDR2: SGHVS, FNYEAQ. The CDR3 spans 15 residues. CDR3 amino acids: CASSERSGSNNEQFF. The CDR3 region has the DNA TGTGCCAGCAGCGAACGTAGCGGGAGCAACAATGAGCAGTTCTTC.

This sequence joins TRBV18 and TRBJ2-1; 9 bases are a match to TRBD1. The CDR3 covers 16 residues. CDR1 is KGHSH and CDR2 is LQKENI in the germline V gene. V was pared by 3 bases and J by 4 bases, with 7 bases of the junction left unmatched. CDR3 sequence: CASSPPGQGNYNEQFF. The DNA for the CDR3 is TGTGCCAGCTCACCCCCGGGACAGGGTAATTACAATGAGCAGTTCTTC.

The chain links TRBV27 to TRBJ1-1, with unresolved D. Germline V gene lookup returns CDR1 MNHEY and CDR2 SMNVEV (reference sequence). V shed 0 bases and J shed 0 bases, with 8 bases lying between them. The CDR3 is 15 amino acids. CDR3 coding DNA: TGTGCCAGCAGTTTATCCGGGGTCGTGAACACTGAAGCTTTCTTT. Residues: CASSLSGVVNTEAFF.

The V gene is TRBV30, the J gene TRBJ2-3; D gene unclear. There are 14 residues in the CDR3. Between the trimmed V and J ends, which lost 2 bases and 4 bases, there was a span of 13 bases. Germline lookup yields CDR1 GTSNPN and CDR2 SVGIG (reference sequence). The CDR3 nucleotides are TGTGCCTGGAGTCCCAAAACAGTGGCAGATACGCAGTATTTT. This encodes CAWSPKTVADTQYF.

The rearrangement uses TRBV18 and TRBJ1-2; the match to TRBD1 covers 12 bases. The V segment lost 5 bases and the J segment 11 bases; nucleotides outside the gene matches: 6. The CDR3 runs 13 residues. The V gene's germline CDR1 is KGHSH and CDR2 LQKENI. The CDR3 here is CASSYGTGGLYTF. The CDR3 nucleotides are TGTGCCAGCTCATACGGGACAGGGGGCTTGTACACCTTC.

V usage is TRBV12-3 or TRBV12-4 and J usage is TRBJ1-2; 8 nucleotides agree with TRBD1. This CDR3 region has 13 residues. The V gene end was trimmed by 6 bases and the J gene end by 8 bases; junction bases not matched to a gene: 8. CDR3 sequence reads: CASRPTGDRGYTF. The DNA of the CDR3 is TGTGCCAGCAGACCGACAGGGGACAGGGGCTACACCTTC.

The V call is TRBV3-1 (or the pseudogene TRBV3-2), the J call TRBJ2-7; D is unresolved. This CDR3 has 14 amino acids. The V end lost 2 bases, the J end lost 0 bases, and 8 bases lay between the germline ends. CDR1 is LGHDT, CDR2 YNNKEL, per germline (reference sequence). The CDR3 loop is CASSQTASSYEQYF. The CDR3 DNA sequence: TGTGCCAGCAGCCAAACCGCTAGCTCCTACGAGCAGTACTTC.

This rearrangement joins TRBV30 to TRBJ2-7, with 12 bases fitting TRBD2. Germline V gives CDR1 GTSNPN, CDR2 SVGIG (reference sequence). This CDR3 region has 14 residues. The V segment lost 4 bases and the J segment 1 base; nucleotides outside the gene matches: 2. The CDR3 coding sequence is TGTGCCTGGACTAGCGGGAGGGGATCCTACGAGCAGTACTTC. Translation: CAWTSGRGSYEQYF.

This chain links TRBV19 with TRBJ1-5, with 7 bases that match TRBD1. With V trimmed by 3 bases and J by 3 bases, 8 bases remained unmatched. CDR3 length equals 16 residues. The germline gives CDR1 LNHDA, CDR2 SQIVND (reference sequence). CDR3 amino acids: CASSIFDRVINQPQHF. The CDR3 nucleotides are TGTGCCAGTAGTATTTTTGACAGGGTTATCAATCAGCCCCAGCATTTT.

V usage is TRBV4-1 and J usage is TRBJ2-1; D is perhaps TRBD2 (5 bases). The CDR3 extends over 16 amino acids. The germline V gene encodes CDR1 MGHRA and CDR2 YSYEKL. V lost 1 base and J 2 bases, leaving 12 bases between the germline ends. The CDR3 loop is CASSQGSSGAYNEQFF. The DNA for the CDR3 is TGCGCCAGCAGCCAAGGGTCCAGCGGAGCCTACAATGAGCAGTTCTTC.

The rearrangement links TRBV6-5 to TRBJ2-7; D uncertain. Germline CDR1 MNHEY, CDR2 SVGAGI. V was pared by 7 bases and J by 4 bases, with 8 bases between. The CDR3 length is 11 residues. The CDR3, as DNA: TGTGCCAGCACCCGAGGTTACGAGCAGTACTTC. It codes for CASTRGYEQYF.

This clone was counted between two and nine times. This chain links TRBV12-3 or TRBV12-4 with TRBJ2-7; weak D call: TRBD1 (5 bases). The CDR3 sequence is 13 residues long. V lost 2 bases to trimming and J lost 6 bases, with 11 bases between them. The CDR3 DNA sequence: TGTGCCAGCAGTTTAAAGGGGTCGGGCGAGCAGTACTTC. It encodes CASSLKGSGEQYF.

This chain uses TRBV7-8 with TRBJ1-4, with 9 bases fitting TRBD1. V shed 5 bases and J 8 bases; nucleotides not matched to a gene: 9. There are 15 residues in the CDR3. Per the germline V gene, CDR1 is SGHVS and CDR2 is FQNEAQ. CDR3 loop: CASSPTGGLWEKLFF. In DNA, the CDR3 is TGTGCCAGCAGCCCGACAGGGGGTTTATGGGAAAAACTGTTTTTT. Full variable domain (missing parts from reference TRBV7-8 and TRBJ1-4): GAGVSQSPRYKVAKRGQDVALRCDPISGHVSLFWYQQALGQGPEFLTYFQNEAQLDKSGLPSDRFFAERPEGSVSTLKIQRTQQEDSAVYLCASSPTGGLWEKLFFGSGTQLSVL.

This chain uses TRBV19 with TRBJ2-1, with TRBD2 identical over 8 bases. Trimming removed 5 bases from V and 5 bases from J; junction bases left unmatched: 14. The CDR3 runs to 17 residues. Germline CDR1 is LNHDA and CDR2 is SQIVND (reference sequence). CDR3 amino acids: CASSLPFRLARDNEQFF. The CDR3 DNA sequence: TGTGCCAGTAGTTTACCATTCCGACTAGCGAGAGACAATGAGCAGTTCTTC.